This TCR beta chain originates from a study of T cell responses to AZD1222 COVID-19 vaccine. Study background: Second-dose timings of about 4 or about 12 weeks were pooled. Overall study findings and caveats: There were mostly white British donors and more females than males, and clonal diversity was possibly underestimated. Across spike, vaccine-associated CD4 TCRs were found, dominant at 160-218 and 743-854. At baseline, seropositivity was found in only 5 to 7 AZD1222 recipients.

Libraries were prepared by immunoSEQ multiplex PCR; TCRdb keeps only in-frame clonotypes and omits some of them. The data show around 140,000 clones, 80% to 90% seen once. Germline CDR1 reads SGHRS; CDR2 reads YFSETQ. With 0 bases clipped from V and 6 bases from J, the junction kept 5 bases outside the gene matches. CDR3 length equals 15 residues. Turning to this clone: Its specificity is unknown.

The sequences come from peripheral blood, collected on day 0 of AZD1222 vaccination. The chain recombines TRBV5-1 with TRBJ1-5; 8 positions agree with TRBD1. The source is an adult in good health. The CDR3 DNA is TGCGCCAGCAGCTTGGCCCCAGGGGGCCCTCAGCCCCAGCATTTT. Protein sequence: CASSLAPGGPQPQHF.